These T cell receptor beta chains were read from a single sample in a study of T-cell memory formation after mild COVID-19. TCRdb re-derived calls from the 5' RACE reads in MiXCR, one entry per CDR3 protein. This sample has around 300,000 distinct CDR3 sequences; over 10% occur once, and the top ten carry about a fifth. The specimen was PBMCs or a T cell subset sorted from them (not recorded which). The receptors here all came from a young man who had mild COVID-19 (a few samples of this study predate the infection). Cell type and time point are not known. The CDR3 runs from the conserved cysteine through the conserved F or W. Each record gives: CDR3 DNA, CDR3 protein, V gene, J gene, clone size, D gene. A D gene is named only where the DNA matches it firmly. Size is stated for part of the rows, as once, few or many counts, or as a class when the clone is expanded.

TGCGCCAGCAGCCAGGAGGTGGCGGACAATCAGCCCCAGCATTTT	CASSQEVADNQPQHF	TRBV4-1	TRBJ1-5	-	-
TGTGCCAGTAGTATTCCTTTCACAGATACGCAGTATTTT	CASSIPFTDTQYF	TRBV19	TRBJ2-3	few	-
TGCGCCAGCAGCACCGGACAAATAAGCACAGATACGCAGTATTTT	CASSTGQISTDTQYF	TRBV5-1	TRBJ2-3	few	-
TGTGCCAGCAGCTTCGGGCGGACAGGGGGCGCGGCCCAGCATTTT	CASSFGRTGGAAQHF	TRBV7-2	TRBJ1-5	few	TRBD1
TGCAGTGCTAGAACAGGGGGGCAGGCAGATACGCAGTATTTT	CSARTGGQADTQYF	TRBV20-1	TRBJ2-3	-	TRBD1
TGTGCCAGCAGTTTCACAGGGGGTAAGGTCTTC	CASSFTGGKVF	TRBV12-3/TRBV12-4	TRBJ2-1	-	TRBD1
TGTGCCACCAGTGAAACCTCTGGGGCCAACGTCCTGACTTTC	CATSETSGANVLTF	TRBV24-1	TRBJ2-6	few	-
TGTGCCAGCAGCCCATGGGTAGCGGGGGGTCCAGATACGCAGTATTTT	CASSPWVAGGPDTQYF	TRBV7-9	TRBJ2-3	-	TRBD2
TGTGCCAGCAGCCGTGGACAGGGTCGGCGAGAGACCCAGTACTTC	CASSRGQGRRETQYF	TRBV12-3/TRBV12-4	TRBJ2-5	-	TRBD1
TGCGCCAGCAGTGAGACTGGATTCTACGAGCAGTACTTC	CASSETGFYEQYF	TRBV5-1	TRBJ2-7	-	-
TGCGCCAGCAGTGTCGGTGCGGGGGGCCGGGACGAGCAGTACTTC	CASSVGAGGRDEQYF	TRBV5-1	TRBJ2-7	few	TRBD2
TGTGCCAGCAGTTACGGCAGGGCGAACACTGAAGCTTTCTTT	CASSYGRANTEAFF	TRBV6-5	TRBJ1-1	-	-
TGCAGCGGGGGGGACCAGACAGATACGCAGTATTTT	CSGGDQTDTQYF	TRBV29-1	TRBJ2-3	once	-
TGCAGTGCCCCCAACAGGGACGGTGCCGACGAGCAGTACTTC	CSAPNRDGADEQYF	TRBV20-1	TRBJ2-7	many	-
TGCGCCAGCAGCCACCCAGGGGGTAACACTGAAGCTTTCTTT	CASSHPGGNTEAFF	TRBV4-3	TRBJ1-1	few	TRBD1
TGTGCCAGCAGCCAAGGGACAGGGGAGGGCTATGGCTACACCTTC	CASSQGTGEGYGYTF	TRBV4-2	TRBJ1-2	-	TRBD1
TGTGCCAGCAGTTACTCCGGCGGGAGCCCCTACGAGCAGTACTTC	CASSYSGGSPYEQYF	TRBV6-5	TRBJ2-7	-	TRBD2
TGTGCCAGCAGTCTTATACAGTCTAACTATGGCTACACCTTC	CASSLIQSNYGYTF	TRBV12-3/TRBV12-4	TRBJ1-2	-	-
TGTGCCAGCAGTTACCTCCGGGACAGGGCTTACACCGGGGAGCTGTTTTTT	CASSYLRDRAYTGELFF	TRBV6-6	TRBJ2-2	-	TRBD1
TGTGCCAGCAGTTCCGCCCAGGGGAGGAACGAAAAACTGTTTTTT	CASSSAQGRNEKLFF	TRBV6-2/TRBV6-3	TRBJ1-4	few	-
TGCGCCAGCAGCCAAGGGGGATTCGAGACCCAGTACTTC	CASSQGGFETQYF	TRBV4-3	TRBJ2-5	-	-
TGCAGTGGGGATACGCAGTATTTT	CSGDTQYF	TRBV29-1	TRBJ2-3	-	-
TGCAGTGCTCCGGACCGCTTGAACACTGAAGCTTTCTTT	CSAPDRLNTEAFF	TRBV20-1	TRBJ1-1	-	-
TGTGCCAGCAGCCCGTATCTGGCTAACTATGGCTACACCTTC	CASSPYLANYGYTF	TRBV11-1	TRBJ1-2	-	-
TGTGCCAGCAGGAGCAGCGGGACTAGCAGAGAGACCCAGTACTTC	CASRSSGTSRETQYF	TRBV6-5	TRBJ2-5	few	TRBD2
TGTGCCAGCAGCAAAGAAAGGATCAGCTATGAAAAACTGTTTTTT	CASSKERISYEKLFF	TRBV21-1	TRBJ1-4	few	-
TGTGCCAGCTCACCACCGTCGACAGGGGGGACCCAGTACTTC	CASSPPSTGGTQYF	TRBV18	TRBJ2-5	-	TRBD1
TGTGCCAGCAGTCCCTCGGGGAAGAACACTGAAGCTTTCTTT	CASSPSGKNTEAFF	TRBV12-3/TRBV12-4	TRBJ1-1	few	-
TGTGCCAGCAGCCACTTGGAGCAGTTCTTC	CASSHLEQFF	TRBV7-9	TRBJ2-1	few	-
TGTGCCAGCCCCCCCGGGACAGGGGGTCTGTATGAAAAACTGTTTTTT	CASPPGTGGLYEKLFF	TRBV2	TRBJ1-4	few	TRBD1
TGTGCCACCACGGGGGGTAACACTGAAGCTTTCTTT	CATTGGNTEAFF	TRBV15	TRBJ1-1	few	-
TGTGCCACCAGCAGAGCGCGGGGGGCGTCACAAGAGACCCAGTACTTC	CATSRARGASQETQYF	TRBV15	TRBJ2-5	-	TRBD2
TGCGCCAGCAGCCAAGATCAGGGGGGGGCGAACACCATATATTTT	CASSQDQGGANTIYF	TRBV4-3	TRBJ1-3	-	TRBD1
TGCGCCAGCAGCGTTCAACAGGGGGCTGACTATGGCTACACCTTC	CASSVQQGADYGYTF	TRBV5-1	TRBJ1-2	many	TRBD1
TGCGCCAGCAGCTTGTTGGGGGCCGGGGAGACCCAGTACTTC	CASSLLGAGETQYF	TRBV5-1	TRBJ2-5	many	-
TGTGCCAGCAGCTTAGATCCCGGACTAGTTCGGTTGAGGGCGCAGTATTTT	CASSLDPGLVRLRAQYF	TRBV7-9	TRBJ2-3	-	TRBD2
TGTGCCAGCAGCTCCGGGTCTAGCGGGGGCCCCACAGATACGCAGTATTTT	CASSSGSSGGPTDTQYF	TRBV4-2	TRBJ2-3	-	TRBD2
TGTGCCAGCAGCTTGGTACGACCCGCTGGCGTGTGGGGGGCTCCTGGGGCCAACGTCCTGACTTTC	CASSLVRPAGVWGAPGANVLTF	TRBV7-9	TRBJ2-6	-	-
TGCGCCAGCAGCCAAGTAAGGGATTCCAAAAACATTCAGTACTTC	CASSQVRDSKNIQYF	TRBV4-3	TRBJ2-4	-	-
TGCGCCAGCAGCCAAGTGAGCGGGCCTACCGGGGAGCTGTTTTTT	CASSQVSGPTGELFF	TRBV4-1	TRBJ2-2	few	-
TGCGCCAGCTCTCGGACAGGGAGCGAGACCCAGTACTTC	CASSRTGSETQYF	TRBV5-1	TRBJ2-5	many	TRBD1
TGTGCCAGCAGCGCCCGGGACAGGGCAGATACGCAGTATTTT	CASSARDRADTQYF	TRBV9	TRBJ2-3	many	TRBD1
TGTGCCAGCAGCCAAGATATCGGGGGGCGGTCAGATACGCAGTATTTT	CASSQDIGGRSDTQYF	TRBV14	TRBJ2-3	-	-
TGCGCCAGCAGCACGGCCGGTGGAGAGACCCAGTACTTC	CASSTAGGETQYF	TRBV5-1	TRBJ2-5	few	-
TGTGCCAGCAGCCGGGACAGGGGGATAGGACAGCCCCAGCATTTT	CASSRDRGIGQPQHF	TRBV6-1	TRBJ1-5	few	TRBD1
TGTGCCAGCAGCCAAGAGTCGGCAGTTACCGGGGAGCTGTTTTTT	CASSQESAVTGELFF	TRBV14	TRBJ2-2	many	-
TGCGCCAGCAGCCAAGTGGCCGGGGGCGGGGAGACCCAGTACTTC	CASSQVAGGGETQYF	TRBV4-1	TRBJ2-5	many	-
TGCGCCAGCAGCCAGAGGGTCACGGACACCGGGGAGCTGTTTTTT	CASSQRVTDTGELFF	TRBV4-1	TRBJ2-2	-	-
TGTGCCTGGAGTCCGAGTGAGAATGCTTTCTTT	CAWSPSENAFF	TRBV30	TRBJ1-1	-	-
TGTGCCAGCTCACCACAGGCCCAGGGGCCGGATTCACCCCTCCACTTT	CASSPQAQGPDSPLHF	TRBV18	TRBJ1-6	-	-